This T cell receptor beta chain derives from a study of blood T cell repertoires in COVID-19 (dated by TCRdb to 2018 to 2021). For the study in its entirety: Samples from collaborators originated in the United States, Italy and Spain and spanned both the acute and convalescent phases of COVID-19. Samples came from the ongoing ImmuneRACE study (first 160 participants) plus 1,254 subjects from 6 global collaborators. Sample metadata almost always included a de-identified subject ID, COVID-19 status, age in years and sex. Where available, HLA class I and class II types were taken from metadata supplied by the sample provider and were not determined by assay-based typing. Deeply sampled blood TCRbeta repertoires from subjects exposed to, actively infected with, or recovered from COVID-19 were included in the dataset. The material from the prospective study consisted of cDNA or gDNA derived from T cells, B-cell-depleted T cells, or PBMCs. The repertoires were released in a freely available public database intended as a resource for research on the immune response to SARS-CoV-2. The full study reports these points: The quantity of clinical and demographic metadata differed by source and by participant and was supplied without curation.

Whole blood was collected in K2EDTA tubes by collaborating institutions according to the institutions' own protocols. Collaborator samples were shipped for TCRbeta analysis as frozen whole blood, isolated PBMCs, or DNA extracted from either sample type. Measured from the cysteine to the phenylalanine, the CDR3 is 12 residues long. Of the read, only the CDR3 DNA is kept; its 36 bases are in frame from base 1. V is cut by 5 bases and J by 6 bases, and the space between the germline ends is 10 bases. For this clone: Its recognized antigen is unknown. Base qualities were left out, and no much larger clone turns up one base away.

TCRbeta CDR3 regions were amplified from genomic DNA using the immunoSEQ Assay, a bias-controlled multiplex PCR. On the authors' methods: The number of nucleated cells in each sample was estimated by amplification of reference gene primers within the assay. To quantify the absolute abundance of each unique TCRbeta CDR3 rearrangement, sequence reads were collapsed and filtered. For each sample, productive Simpson clonality was calculated as the square root of Simpson's diversity index over productive rearrangements. This immuneACCESS table, as held by TCRdb, lists in-frame sequences with V and J called but not all clones. Of the missing ones, under half trace to an unresolved V gene in checked studies; the others have no known cause. The V and J calls and the clone size are those of that table, but D and trimming were determined from the DNA. The sample table records about 42,000 clones; 90% of these occur just once. The ten largest clones take up 4.5% to 7% of the sample.

The chain links TRBV12-3 or TRBV12-4 with TRBJ1-1; TRBD1 is perhaps the D gene, given 6 matching bases. The sequenced sample was peripheral blood. This clonotype originated in a human donor in a cohort sampled during active COVID-19. The sequence in DNA is TGTGCCAGCAGTGACAGGCACTCTGAAGCTTTCTTT. It encodes CASSDRHSEAFF.